What follows describes a single T cell receptor beta chain. Antigen unknown. An end of the junction does not agree with germline; a read error may underlie this. This sample includes further DNA sequences coding for the same CDR3. CDR3 length: 10 amino acids. Per the germline V gene, CDR1 is MNHNY and CDR2 is SVGAGI (reference sequence). The data are from a study of long-term antiretroviral therapy in people with HIV. Study outcomes and limitations: Post-ART diversity increased but stayed below transplant donor controls.

immunoSEQ v3.0 was run at survey level. Data came from immunoSEQ multiplex PCR; TCRdb stores just in-frame clones and leaves some out. The table includes about 21,000 clones, 70% to 80% detected once. The TCR comes from a woman aged 40 to 50 with HIV. Here the sequenced sample was unsorted PBMCs, taken about 1.8 years before starting antiretroviral therapy. This sequence joins TRBV6-6 and TRBJ1-5, with a tentative D call TRBD1 (5 bases). The CDR3 sequence: CASGGQPQHF. The CDR3 coding sequence is TGTGCCAGCGGGGGTCAGCCTCAGCATTTT.